The clone carrying this TCR beta chain was observed many times. This sample was included in a study of human T cells and chemical hapten exposure. Background on the study: Small discrepancies in pooled library volume mainly accounted for the varying TCR yields per sample.

Total RNA came from unfractionated whole blood. This CDR3 comprises 15 residues. Germline V gene lookup returns CDR1 SEHNR and CDR2 FQNEAQ (reference sequence). Trimming took off 2 bases at V and 0 bases at J, with 7 bases between the two ends. The library put unique molecular identifiers onto individual cDNA molecules. Original data processing: Samples had a median of around 94,000 TCRs, ranging roughly 20,000 to 690,600. TCRdb used MiXCR to reprocess the reads, holding one entry per CDR3 protein. The V and J calls were determined by TCRdb, not by the authors. The sample yields 95,000 to 150,000 distinct CDR3 sequences, about 8.9% seen once.

The chain recombines TRBV7-9 with TRBJ2-2, with D possibly being TRBD1 (6 bases). Sequencing input: whole blood. The clonotype was recovered from a human donor in good health. Some clones in this sample may be carry-over from other donors' samples. The CDR3 DNA is TGTGCCAGCAGCTTAACAGGGACGAACACCGGGGAGCTGTTTTTT. As protein: CASSLTGTNTGELFF.